Each of the 26 T cell receptor beta chains below was sequenced from the same sample in a study of blood T cells in healthy people across ages. For the second PCR, which ran for roughly 7 to 11 cycles, a sample-barcoded 5' primer and a J-beta primer mix were used. A single record per CDR3 protein comes from TCRdb applying MiXCR to the 5' RACE reads. The profile shows around 2 million distinct CDR3 sequences, roughly 43% of them singletons. Source material: blood. Receptors originate from a human donor in good health.

CDR3 sequence: CSAPAGLGKDEQFF. The CDR3 DNA is TGCAGTGCCCCTGCGGGACTAGGTAAGGATGAGCAGTTCTTC. The chain combines TRBV20-1 with TRBJ2-1; 8 nucleotides match TRBD2. The CDR3 covers 14 residues. Germline V lookup: CDR1 DFQATT, CDR2 SNEGSKA (reference sequence). V lost 6 bases and J lost 8; bases outside the gene matches: 12.

This clonotype occurred a few times. This chain connects TRBV4-3 to TRBJ2-1, with 7 bases matching TRBD2. Germline CDR1 reads LGHNA; CDR2 reads YSLEER. The CDR3 is 13 amino acids. The V gene end was trimmed by 5 bases and the J gene end by 7 bases; junction bases not matched to a gene: 5. The CDR3 spells CASSGGGRNEQFF. The CDR3 bases are TGCGCCAGCAGCGGGGGGGGAAGGAATGAGCAGTTCTTC.

In this sample, this clonotype turned up many times. The chain carries TRBV12-3 or TRBV12-4 and TRBJ2-1; D possibly corresponds to TRBD2 (5 bases). Trimming shortened V by 6 bases and J by 3 bases, and 18 bases separated the two germline ends. The CDR3 spans 16 residues. The CDR3 protein is CASSRMGDPSYNEQFF. In DNA form, the CDR3 reads TGTGCCAGCAGCAGGATGGGAGACCCGAGCTACAATGAGCAGTTCTTC.

This clonotype has only a few counts. V gene TRBV2 combines with J gene TRBJ2-4; D gene unclear. With the DNA end fitting TRBJ2-5 better, the J assignment may be wrong. This CDR3 region has 14 residues. Germline loops: CDR1 SNHLY, CDR2 FYNNEI. This CDR3 reads CASRDGVLGETQYF. CDR3 nucleotides: TGTGCCAGCAGGGACGGCGTCTTGGGAGAGACCCAGTACTTC.

The V and J genes are TRBV5-1 and TRBJ1-2; D is perhaps TRBD1 (6 bases). This CDR3 is built from 15 residues. The V end was cut by 0 bases, the J end by 4 bases, with 13 bases between. The germline V gene encodes CDR1 SGHRS and CDR2 YFSETQ. The CDR3 region has the DNA TGCGCCAGCAGCTTGGTCGTCCGGGGGCCCTATGGCTACACCTTC. It translates to CASSLVVRGPYGYTF.

In its sample, this clonotype was seen a few times. V gene TRBV12-3 or TRBV12-4 combines with J gene TRBJ2-3; tentatively, D is TRBD1 (5 bases). Trimming removed 3 bases from V and 2 bases from J, with 9 bases in between. The CDR3 consists of 14 residues. In DNA, the CDR3 is TGTGCCAGCAGTTTCGGACACAACACAGATACGCAGTATTTT. Amino acids: CASSFGHNTDTQYF.

This clonotype has a handful of counts. The chain combines TRBV11-2 with TRBJ2-3; D is tentatively TRBD1 or TRBD2 (6 bases each). Germline V gene sequence: CDR1 SGHAT, CDR2 FQNNGV. The germline V and J ends were trimmed by 5 bases and 0 bases, with 15 bases remaining between them. The CDR3 covers 16 residues. The CDR3: CASSLAGHSSTDTQYF. DNA of the CDR3: TGTGCCAGCAGCCTCGCGGGACACTCTAGCACAGATACGCAGTATTTT.

The table lists this clonotype with a few counts. The rearrangement links TRBV6-2 or TRBV6-3 to TRBJ1-2; unclear D gene. Germline loops: CDR1 MNHEY, CDR2 SVGEGT. CDR3 length: 14 amino acids. V was cut by 4 bases and J by 0 bases, with 9 bases left in between. This CDR3 is CASSFDSPNYGYTF. The CDR3 nucleotides read TGTGCCAGCAGTTTTGACTCACCTAACTATGGCTACACCTTC.

J is TRBJ2-6 and V is TRBV12-3 or TRBV12-4, with D possibly matching TRBD1 (5 bases). Trimming left V 6 bases short and J 2 bases short, with 11 bases between. The CDR3 consists of 15 residues. CDR3 protein: CASRYAGPGANVLTF. DNA of the CDR3: TGTGCCAGCAGATACGCAGGGCCTGGGGCCAACGTCCTGACTTTC.

CDR3 DNA sequence: TGTGCCAGCAGTCAATTAGCCTATCTAATCTCCTACAATGAGCAGTTCTTC. The encoded protein is CASSQLAYLISYNEQFF. The chain has TRBV6-1 and TRBJ2-1; D call uncertain. V lost 5 bases, J lost 0 bases, and 17 bases lay in between. From germline, CDR1 is MNHNS and CDR2 SASEGT. This CDR3 is built from 17 residues.

The gene calls are TRBV11-2 and TRBJ1-2, with TRBD1 identical over 8 bases. The germline CDR1 and CDR2 sequences are SGHAT and FQNNGV. The CDR3 contains 15 residues. J lost 4 bases, V lost 3 bases, and 7 bases had no gene match. The CDR3 loop is CASSLLTGAGYGYTF. CDR3 DNA: TGTGCCAGCAGCTTGCTGACAGGGGCGGGCTATGGCTACACCTTC.

The V call is TRBV20-1, the J call TRBJ1-2; 8 bases align to TRBD1. J lost 6 bases, V lost 6 bases, and 9 bases had no gene match. The CDR3 length is 13 residues. Germline V CDR1 and CDR2: DFQATT, SNEGSKA (reference sequence). The CDR3 sequence: CSASRTTGDGYTF. CDR3 bases: TGCAGTGCCAGCCGGACGACAGGGGATGGCTACACCTTC.

The chain links TRBV27 to TRBJ2-1; 9 positions agree with TRBD1. Trimming removed 5 bases from V and 8 bases from J; junction bases left unmatched: 13. This CDR3 spans 16 amino acids. Per germline, CDR1 MNHEY and CDR2 SMNVEV (reference sequence). This CDR3 is CASSPSAGQGLYEQFF. The CDR3 DNA follows: TGTGCCAGCAGTCCTTCCGCGGGACAGGGTTTGTATGAGCAGTTCTTC.

V and J are TRBV4-2 and TRBJ2-3; D gene ambiguous. The CDR3 is 15 residues long. V lost 1 base to trimming and J lost 3 bases, with 11 bases between them. CDR1 and CDR2 from the germline V gene are LGHNA and YNFKEQ. CDR3 sequence reads: CASSQVGVETDTQYF. The CDR3 DNA follows: TGTGCCAGCAGCCAAGTAGGCGTCGAAACAGATACGCAGTATTTT.

The rearrangement links TRBV4-2 to TRBJ2-3; D may be TRBD1 (6 bases). V shed 0 bases and J shed 5 bases, with 9 bases lying between them. CDR3 size: 14 residues. The V gene's germline CDR1 is LGHNA and CDR2 YNFKEQ. The CDR3 sequence: CASSQETRGDTQYF. For the CDR3, the DNA is TGTGCCAGCAGCCAAGAGACCAGGGGAGATACGCAGTATTTT.

Points on this clonotype: One junction end does not reproduce the germline sequence, and a read error may be involved. The V and J genes are TRBV10-3 and TRBJ1-3; D may be TRBD1 (5 bases). The CDR3 consists of 17 residues. Germline CDR1 reads ENHRY; CDR2 reads SYGVKD. For the CDR3, the DNA is TGTGCTATCAGTGAGTCGGGGCTATTGGGCTCTGGAAACACCATATATTTT. Translating it yields CAISESGLLGSGNTIYF.

The chain uses TRBV6-6 and TRBJ1-2, with a tentative D call TRBD1 (5 bases). V was clipped by 7 bases and J by 4 bases, with 16 bases between them. The CDR3 covers 14 residues. Germline V gives CDR1 MNHNY, CDR2 SVGAGI (reference sequence). The CDR3 DNA reads as TGTGCCAGCACCCCTCAGCTGGGGGGCTATGGCTACACCTTC. It is translated as CASTPQLGGYGYTF.

This clonotype has a handful of counts. This chain joins TRBV29-1 and TRBJ2-5; D unresolved. Germline values: CDR1 SQVTM, CDR2 ANQGSEA. This CDR3 contains 12 residues. V dropped 0 bases and J dropped 2 bases, with 4 bases sitting between them. Here the CDR3 DNA reads TGCAGCGTTGAAGACTCACAAGAGACCCAGTACTTC. It encodes CSVEDSQETQYF. The whole variable domain, filled in from reference TRBV29-1 and TRBJ2-5, reads SAVISQKPSRDICQRGTSLTIQCQVDSQVTMMFWYRQQPGQSLTLIATANQGSEATYESGFVIDKFPISRPNLTFSTLTVSNMSPEDSSIYLCSVEDSQETQYFGPGTRLLVL.

The chain carries TRBV7-2 and TRBJ1-1, with unresolved D. V lost 1 base and J 4 bases, leaving 10 bases between the germline ends. Germline CDR1 reads SGHTA; CDR2 reads FQGNSA. The CDR3 covers 14 residues. The CDR3 DNA is TGTGCCAGCAGCTTAGGGTCTCGCACCACTGAAGCTTTCTTT. This codes for CASSLGSRTTEAFF.

This clonotype was seen more than once but under ten times. The chain uses TRBV20-1 and TRBJ2-1, with TRBD1 identical over 9 bases. This CDR3 has 14 amino acids. Germline V gene lookup returns CDR1 DFQATT and CDR2 SNEGSKA (reference sequence). V was pared by 7 bases and J by 5 bases, with 9 bases of the junction left unmatched. This CDR3 is CSVSGTGYNNEQFF. As DNA, the CDR3 is TGCAGTGTTTCCGGGACAGGGTACAACAATGAGCAGTTCTTC.

This clonotype was counted a few times. J is TRBJ2-7 and V is TRBV11-3; 10 nucleotides line up with TRBD2. This CDR3 is built from 15 residues. Germline loops: CDR1 SGHNT, CDR2 YENEEA. Trimming removed 1 base from V and 3 bases from J; junction bases left unmatched: 3. The CDR3 sequence: CASSLVLAGDYEQYF. The CDR3 nucleotides are TGTGCCAGCAGCTTAGTCCTAGCGGGGGACTACGAGCAGTACTTC. The whole variable domain, remainder taken from reference TRBV11-3 and TRBJ2-7, is EAGVVQSPRYKIIEKKQPVAFWCNPISGHNTLYWYLQNLGQGPELLIRYENEEAVDDSQLPKDRFSAERLKGVDSTLKIQPAELGDSAVYLCASSLVLAGDYEQYFGPGTRLTVT.

V usage is TRBV4-1 and J usage is TRBJ2-5, with TRBD2 matching over 9 bases. The length of the CDR3 is 17 residues. V was clipped by 0 bases and J by 1 base; unmatched bases: 6. Germline V gives CDR1 MGHRA, CDR2 YSYEKL. The DNA of the CDR3 is TGCGCCAGCAGCCAAGAGGAGACTAGCGGACTCCAAGAGACCCAGTACTTC. It codes for CASSQEETSGLQETQYF.

The chain uses TRBV7-2 and TRBJ2-1; 9 bases fit TRBD1. The V segment lost 11 bases and the J segment 7 bases; nucleotides outside the gene matches: 12. In germline, CDR1 is SGHTA, CDR2 FQGNSA. The CDR3 consists of 14 residues. The CDR3 protein is CAAFPGTGQNEQFF. Written as DNA, the CDR3 is TGTGCCGCATTCCCCGGGACAGGGCAGAATGAGCAGTTCTTC.

This clonotype has just a few counts. This chain links TRBV7-2 with TRBJ2-2, with D tentatively TRBD1 or TRBD2 (5 bases each). The CDR3 totals 16 residues. Trimming cost V 5 bases and J 1 base, with 14 bases left between them. Germline assignment: CDR1 SGHTA and CDR2 FQGNSA. CDR3 in DNA: TGTGCCAGCAGCCTAGGACGGGACCTGAACACCGGGGAGCTGTTTTTT. Its protein product is CASSLGRDLNTGELFF.

The V call is TRBV4-3, the J call TRBJ1-2; 7 bases agree with TRBD1. Germline assignment: CDR1 LGHNA and CDR2 YSLEER. V dropped 6 bases and J dropped 4; count of bases not matched to a gene: 8. The CDR3 is made up of 14 amino acids. The CDR3 DNA reads as TGCGCCAGCAGTCCCACGGGACAGCCCTATGGCTACACCTTC. Its protein is CASSPTGQPYGYTF.

This clonotype was recorded a few times. This sequence joins TRBV7-6 and TRBJ2-7, with TRBD2 identical over 10 bases. Germline loops: CDR1 SGHVS, CDR2 FNYEAQ. The CDR3 has 15 residues. The junction had 5 bases not matched to a gene; V was cut back by 2 bases and J by 4 bases. The chain's CDR3 is CASSLLMTSGYEQYF. CDR3 DNA sequence: TGTGCCAGCAGCTTACTTATGACTAGCGGGTACGAGCAGTACTTC.